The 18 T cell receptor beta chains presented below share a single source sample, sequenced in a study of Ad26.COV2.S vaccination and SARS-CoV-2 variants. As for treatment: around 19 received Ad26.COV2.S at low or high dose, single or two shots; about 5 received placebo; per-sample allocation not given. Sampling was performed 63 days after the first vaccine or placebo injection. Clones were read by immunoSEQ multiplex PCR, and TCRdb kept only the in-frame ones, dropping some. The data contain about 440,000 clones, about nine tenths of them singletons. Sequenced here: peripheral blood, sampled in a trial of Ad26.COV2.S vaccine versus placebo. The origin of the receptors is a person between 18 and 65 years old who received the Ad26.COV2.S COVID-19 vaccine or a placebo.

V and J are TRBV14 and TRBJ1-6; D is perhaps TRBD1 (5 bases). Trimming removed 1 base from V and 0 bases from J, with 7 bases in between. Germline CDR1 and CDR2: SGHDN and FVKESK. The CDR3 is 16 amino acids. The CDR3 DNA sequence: TGTGCCAGCAGCCAAGTCGACAGCTCCTATAATTCACCCCTCCACTTT. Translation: CASSQVDSSYNSPLHF.

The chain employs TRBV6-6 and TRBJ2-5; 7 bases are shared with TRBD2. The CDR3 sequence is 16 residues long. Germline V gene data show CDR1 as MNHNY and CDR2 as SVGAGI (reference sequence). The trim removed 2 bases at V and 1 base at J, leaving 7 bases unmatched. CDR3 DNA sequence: TGTGCCAGCAGTTACGGGATAGCGGGTCCCCAAGAGACCCAGTACTTC. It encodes CASSYGIAGPQETQYF.

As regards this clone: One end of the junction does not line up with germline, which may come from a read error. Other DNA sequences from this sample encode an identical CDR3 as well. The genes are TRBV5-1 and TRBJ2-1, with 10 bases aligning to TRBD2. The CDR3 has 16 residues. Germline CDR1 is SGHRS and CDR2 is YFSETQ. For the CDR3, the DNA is TGCGCCAGCACCTTGGATGGAGCGGGAGGGAGTCAAGAGCAGTTCTTC. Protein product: CASTLDGAGGSQEQFF.

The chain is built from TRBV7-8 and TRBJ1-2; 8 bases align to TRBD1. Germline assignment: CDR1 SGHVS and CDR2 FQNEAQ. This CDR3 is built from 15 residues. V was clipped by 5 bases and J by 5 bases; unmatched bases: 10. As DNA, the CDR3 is TGTGCCAGCAGCCGAGGCAGGGGGCGAGGGTATGGCTACACCTTC. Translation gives CASSRGRGRGYGYTF.

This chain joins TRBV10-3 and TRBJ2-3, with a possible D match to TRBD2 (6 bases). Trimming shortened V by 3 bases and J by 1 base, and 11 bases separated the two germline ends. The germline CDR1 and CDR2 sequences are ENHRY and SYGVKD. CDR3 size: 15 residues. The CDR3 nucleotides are TGTGCCATCAGTGATCGGCCTAGCGGCACAGATACGCAGTATTTT. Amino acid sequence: CAISDRPSGTDTQYF.

As DNA, the CDR3 is TGTGCCAGCAGCTTACCTTACAAGGACAGGTATAGCACAGATACGCAGTATTTT. Its translation: CASSLPYKDRYSTDTQYF. J is TRBJ2-3 and V is TRBV13; 7 bases map to TRBD1. V shed 2 bases and J 0 bases; nucleotides not matched to a gene: 11. The CDR3 sequence is 18 residues long. The germline CDR1 and CDR2 sequences are PRHDT and FYEKMQ (reference sequence).

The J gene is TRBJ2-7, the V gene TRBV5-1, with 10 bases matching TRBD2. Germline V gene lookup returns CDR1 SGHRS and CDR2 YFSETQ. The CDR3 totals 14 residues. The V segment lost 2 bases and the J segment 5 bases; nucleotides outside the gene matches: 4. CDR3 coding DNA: TGCGCCAGCAGCTTAGCGGGAGGGCGAAACGAGCAGTACTTC. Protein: CASSLAGGRNEQYF.

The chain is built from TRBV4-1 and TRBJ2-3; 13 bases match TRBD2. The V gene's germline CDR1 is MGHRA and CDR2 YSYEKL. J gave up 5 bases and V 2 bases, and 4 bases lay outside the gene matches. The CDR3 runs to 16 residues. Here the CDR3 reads CASSQWTSGREDTQYF. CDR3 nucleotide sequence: TGCGCCAGCAGCCAATGGACTAGCGGGAGAGAAGATACGCAGTATTTT.

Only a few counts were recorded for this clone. Written as DNA, the CDR3 is TGTGCCAGCAGCTTGGCGGGGAACAGACAAGAGACCCAGTACTTC. It is translated as CASSLAGNRQETQYF. The chain links TRBV5-5 to TRBJ2-5, with D tentatively TRBD2 (5 bases). V lost 0 bases and J lost 2, with 11 bases in between. The CDR3 is made up of 15 amino acids. In germline, CDR1 is SGHKS, CDR2 YYEKEE (reference sequence).

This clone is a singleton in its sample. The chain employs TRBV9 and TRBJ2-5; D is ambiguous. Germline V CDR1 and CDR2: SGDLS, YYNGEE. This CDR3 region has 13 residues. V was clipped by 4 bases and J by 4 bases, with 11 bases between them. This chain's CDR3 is CASSRWAGETQYF. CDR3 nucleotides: TGTGCCAGCAGCCGGTGGGCAGGAGAGACCCAGTACTTC.

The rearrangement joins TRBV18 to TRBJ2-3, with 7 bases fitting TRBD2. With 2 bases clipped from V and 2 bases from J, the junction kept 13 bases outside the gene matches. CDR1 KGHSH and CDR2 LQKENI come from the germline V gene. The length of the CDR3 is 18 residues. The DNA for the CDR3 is TGTGCCAGCTCACCATACGGGCGCGGGGGATCACACACAGATACGCAGTATTTT. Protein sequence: CASSPYGRGGSHTDTQYF.

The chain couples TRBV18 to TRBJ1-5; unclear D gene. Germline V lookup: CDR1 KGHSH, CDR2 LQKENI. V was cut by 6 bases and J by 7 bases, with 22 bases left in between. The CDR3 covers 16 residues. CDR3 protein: CASSPMASTAGQPQHF. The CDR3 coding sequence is TGTGCCAGCTCCCCCATGGCCTCTACAGCGGGACAGCCCCAGCATTTT.

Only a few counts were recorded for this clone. The CDR3 protein is CASSEGGPKTETQYF. CDR3 nucleotides: TGTGCCAGCAGTGAAGGTGGTCCTAAGACGGAGACCCAGTACTTC. The J gene is TRBJ2-5, the V gene TRBV6-1; D is undetermined. This CDR3 region has 15 residues. Germline-derived CDR1 and CDR2 are MNHNS and SASEGT. V was shortened by 1 base and J by 5 bases, with 14 bases between the two germline ends.

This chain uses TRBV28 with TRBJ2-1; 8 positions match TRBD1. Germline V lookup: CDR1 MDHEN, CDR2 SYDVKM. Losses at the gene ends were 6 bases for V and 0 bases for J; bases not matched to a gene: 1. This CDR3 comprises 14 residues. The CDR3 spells CASSRGPSYNEQFF. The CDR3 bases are TGTGCCAGCAGCAGGGGGCCCTCCTACAATGAGCAGTTCTTC.

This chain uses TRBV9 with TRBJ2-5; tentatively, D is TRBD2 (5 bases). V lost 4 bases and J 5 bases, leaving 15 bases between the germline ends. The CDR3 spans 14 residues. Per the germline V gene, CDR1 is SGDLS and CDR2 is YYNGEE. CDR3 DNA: TGTGCCAGCAGCCCTAGCCCCCAGGTTGAGACCCAGTACTTC. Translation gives CASSPSPQVETQYF.

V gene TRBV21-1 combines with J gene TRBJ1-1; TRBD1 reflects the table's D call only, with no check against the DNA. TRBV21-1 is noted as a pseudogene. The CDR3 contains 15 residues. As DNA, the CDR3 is TGTGCCAGCAGCAAAAAAGGGGTCATGAACACTGAAGCTTTCTTT. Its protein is CASSKKGVMNTEAFF.

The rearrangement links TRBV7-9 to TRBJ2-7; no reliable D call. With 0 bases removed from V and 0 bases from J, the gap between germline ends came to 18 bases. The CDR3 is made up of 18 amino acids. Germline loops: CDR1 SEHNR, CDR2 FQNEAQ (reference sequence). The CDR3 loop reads CASSLATSTAQSSYEQYF. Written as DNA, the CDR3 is TGTGCCAGCAGCTTAGCGACTTCCACGGCCCAAAGCTCCTACGAGCAGTACTTC. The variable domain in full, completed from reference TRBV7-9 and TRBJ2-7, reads DTGVSQNPRHKITKRGQNVTFRCDPISEHNRLYWYRQTLGQGPEFLTYFQNEAQLEKSRLLSDRFSAERPKGSFSTLEIQRTEQGDSAMYLCASSLATSTAQSSYEQYFGPGTRLTVT.

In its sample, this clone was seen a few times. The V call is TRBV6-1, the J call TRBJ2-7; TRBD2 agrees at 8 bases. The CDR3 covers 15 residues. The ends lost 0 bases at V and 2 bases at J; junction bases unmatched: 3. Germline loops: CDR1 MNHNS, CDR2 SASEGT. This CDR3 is CASSEALAEAYEQYF. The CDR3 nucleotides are TGTGCCAGCAGTGAAGCACTAGCGGAGGCCTACGAGCAGTACTTC.